Here is one TCR beta chain with its context. Recruits, aged roughly 18 to 90 years, lived in about two dozen US areas. Clinical history as reported by participants underpinned cohort assignment. This sample was taken from a study of blood T cell repertoires in COVID-19. The J segment lost 8 bases and the V segment lost 3 bases, leaving 10 bases of the junction unmatched. The CDR3 is 15 amino acids. Looked up from germline, CDR1 is SGDLS and CDR2 is YYNGEE. Here immunoSEQ multiplex PCR was the method, and the copy in TCRdb shows in-frame clones only, minus some. This sample carries approximately 240,000 clones, 75% to 90% of them seen once, and the ten largest clones take just under 6.5%.

The chain joins TRBV9 to TRBJ2-1; 8 bases map to TRBD2. Sequencing input: PBMCs or T cells enriched from blood (not recorded which). The source is a woman aged 25 to 39 with acute COVID-19. The CDR3 protein is CASSEGVAGPDEQFF. DNA of the CDR3: TGTGCCAGCAGCGAGGGGGTAGCGGGGCCCGATGAGCAGTTCTTC.